These 8 T cell receptor beta chains originate from one sample sequenced in a study of shared clonotypes between healthy human individuals. CD8 cells classed as naive were CD45RO-negative and positively selected for CCR7, excluding terminally differentiated effector memory CD45RA+ cells. Using immunoSEQ multiplex PCR, the repertoire was profiled, and TCRdb retains in-frame clones only, with some absent. The sample carries about 680,000 clones, 90% to 95% recorded once. What was sequenced was naive CD8+ T cells sorted from blood. The receptors originated from a young man in good health.

This sequence joins TRBV4-1 and TRBJ2-4, with D maybe TRBD1 (5 bases). This CDR3 is 14 amino acids long. Per germline, CDR1 MGHRA and CDR2 YSYEKL. V was clipped by 2 bases and J by 4 bases, with 9 bases between them. The CDR3 nucleotides read TGCGCCAGCAGCCAAATAGGGGAAAAAAACATTCAGTACTTC. Encoded protein: CASSQIGEKNIQYF.

This clone was seen a few times. The V gene is TRBV29-1, the J gene TRBJ1-1; 7 bases line up with TRBD1. The CDR3 length is 11 residues. J gave up 3 bases and V 6 bases, and 1 base lay outside the gene matches. Germline assignment: CDR1 SQVTM and CDR2 ANQGSEA. This CDR3 reads CSVQGDTEAFF. The CDR3 DNA is TGCAGCGTGCAGGGGGACACTGAAGCTTTCTTT.

In the case of this clone: Distinct nucleotide sequences in the sample also encode this CDR3. V usage is TRBV27 and J usage is TRBJ2-3; possibly TRBD2 for D (6 bases). This CDR3 is 15 amino acids long. Germline loops: CDR1 MNHEY, CDR2 SMNVEV (reference sequence). The germline V and J ends were trimmed by 5 bases and 4 bases, with 16 bases remaining between them. In DNA, the CDR3 is TGTGCCAGCAGTCTCCTGGCGGGCGGGGCAGATACGCAGTATTTT. It encodes CASSLLAGGADTQYF.

The J gene is TRBJ2-1, the V gene TRBV11-2; 7 bases match TRBD2. Germline V gene data show CDR1 as SGHAT and CDR2 as FQNNGV. This CDR3 spans 17 amino acids. With V trimmed by 6 bases and J by 6 bases, 17 bases remained unmatched. The CDR3 DNA reads TGTGCCAGCAGGCTTATCGCCGAGGGAGGGCCTATCAATGAGCAGTTCTTC. Translation: CASRLIAEGGPINEQFF.

This chain links TRBV7-9 with TRBJ2-3; D is possibly TRBD2 (5 bases). Trimming removed 6 bases at V and 9 bases at J, with 13 bases between. The germline V gene has CDR1 SEHNR and CDR2 FQNEAQ (reference sequence). This CDR3 spans 12 amino acids. The DNA of the CDR3 is TGTGCCAGCAGACGAGGACTTGAGACGCAGTATTTT. Translation gives CASRRGLETQYF.

The rearrangement uses TRBV15 and TRBJ2-7; 11 bases line up with TRBD1. V lost 0 bases to trimming and J lost 3 bases; unmatched junction nucleotides: 4. Germline lookup yields CDR1 LNHNV and CDR2 YYDKDF (reference sequence). The CDR3 spans 16 residues. Written as DNA, the CDR3 is TGTGCCACCAGCAGAGAAAGCGGGACAGGGGGCTACGAGCAGTACTTC. As protein: CATSRESGTGGYEQYF.

CDR3 amino acids: CASSSDRGNYEQYF. CDR3 nucleotide sequence: TGTGCCAGCAGCTCGGACAGGGGCAACTACGAGCAGTACTTC. This chain uses TRBV5-4 with TRBJ2-7, with 9 bases aligning to TRBD1. The CDR3 runs 14 residues. The V gene end was trimmed by 3 bases and the J gene end by 3 bases; junction bases not matched to a gene: 4. Germline V gene data show CDR1 as SGHNT and CDR2 as YYREEE (reference sequence).

V and J are TRBV19 and TRBJ2-3; 8 bases fit TRBD2. V dropped 1 base and J dropped 4; count of bases not matched to a gene: 4. Germline CDR1 is LNHDA and CDR2 is SQIVND (reference sequence). The CDR3 covers 15 residues. CDR3 amino acids: CASSIVGLASDTQYF. CDR3 bases: TGTGCCAGTAGTATAGTAGGACTAGCTTCAGATACGCAGTATTTT.